The table lists the clone carrying this TCR beta chain with a few counts. What it binds is unknown. The data stem from a study of cytomegalovirus exposure and HLA in healthy donors. Whole-study results and caveats: Researchers left out some V segments, among them TRBV6-2 and TRBV6-3, as indistinguishable.

The study ran its PCR with 60 Vbeta and 13 Jbeta primers. TCRdb keeps only in-frame clones here, not all; method: immunoSEQ multiplex PCR. The sample consists of 98,000 or so clones, 76% of them appearing once. The CDR3 runs to 14 residues. Germline V gene lookup returns CDR1 SGHAT and CDR2 FQDESV (reference sequence). The V segment lost 0 bases and the J segment 3 bases; nucleotides outside the gene matches: 0. V is TRBV11-1 and J is TRBJ2-7; 9 bases are a match to TRBD1. Input material: PBMCs. This TCR was sampled from a man between 35 and 55 years old in good health and CMV-seronegative. The DNA for the CDR3 is TGTGCCAGCAGCTTAGCGGGACAGGGCTACGAGCAGTACTTC. Protein sequence: CASSLAGQGYEQYF.